The rows below give T cell receptor beta chains drawn from one sample of a study of T cells after yellow fever vaccination. TCRdb re-derived calls from the 5' RACE reads in MiXCR, one entry per CDR3 protein. The sample has some 130,000 distinct CDR3 sequences, around 6.3% seen once; the top ten hold under 0.7%. The specimen was CD4+ T cells sorted from PBMCs, collected 10 days after the yellow fever booster vaccination. The receptors come from a young man who received the YFV17D yellow fever vaccine. Both conserved end residues are trimmed from each CDR3. The order of the fields is V gene, clone size, J gene, CDR3 protein. Clone size is not always given. Where it is, it says once, few, many or a class for expanded clones.

v_gene: TRBV5-1; abundance: many; j_gene: TRBJ2-6; CDR3aa: ASSLGGTAHSGANVLT
v_gene: TRBV6-5; abundance: many; j_gene: TRBJ1-4; CDR3aa: ASSHPPTGSDEKLF
v_gene: TRBV11-2; abundance: few; j_gene: TRBJ1-4; CDR3aa: ASSSKGEADEKLF
v_gene: TRBV24-1; abundance: many; j_gene: TRBJ2-1; CDR3aa: ATSDRGLAANEQF
v_gene: TRBV12-3/TRBV12-4; abundance: few; j_gene: TRBJ2-7; CDR3aa: ASSILRTSGSNHEQY
v_gene: TRBV6-4; abundance: NA; j_gene: TRBJ2-7; CDR3aa: ASSGQVHYEQY
v_gene: TRBV20-1; abundance: many; j_gene: TRBJ1-5; CDR3aa: SARTAFNQPQH
v_gene: TRBV6-6; abundance: many; j_gene: TRBJ2-1; CDR3aa: ASSYSVESEQF
v_gene: TRBV18; abundance: few; j_gene: TRBJ1-5; CDR3aa: ASSPSPGLEDQPQH
v_gene: TRBV5-5; abundance: many; j_gene: TRBJ1-5; CDR3aa: ASSLGDSFDQPQH
v_gene: TRBV28; abundance: many; j_gene: TRBJ2-5; CDR3aa: ASSAEAGQETQY
v_gene: TRBV27; abundance: many; j_gene: TRBJ1-2; CDR3aa: ASSSGQAYGYT
v_gene: TRBV19; abundance: few; j_gene: TRBJ1-2; CDR3aa: ASSIGRTGVHGYT
v_gene: TRBV6-5; abundance: many; j_gene: TRBJ1-2; CDR3aa: ASSLTGTGLFGYT
v_gene: TRBV28; abundance: few; j_gene: TRBJ1-2; CDR3aa: ASEGGSGNYGYT
v_gene: TRBV7-9; abundance: few; j_gene: TRBJ2-7; CDR3aa: ASSLARSVHEQY
v_gene: TRBV24-1; abundance: many; j_gene: TRBJ2-1; CDR3aa: ATSGQGRRDNRNLNEQF
v_gene: TRBV20-1; abundance: many; j_gene: TRBJ2-7; CDR3aa: SALSGTSGSGEQY
v_gene: TRBV5-4; abundance: NA; j_gene: TRBJ2-7; CDR3aa: ASSGGGINYEQY
v_gene: TRBV2; abundance: many; j_gene: TRBJ2-1; CDR3aa: ASSELPMGYEQF
v_gene: TRBV5-1; abundance: many; j_gene: TRBJ2-3; CDR3aa: ASSLDRQGDTQY
v_gene: TRBV30; abundance: many; j_gene: TRBJ1-2; CDR3aa: AWSAGTGGYYGYT
v_gene: TRBV5-4; abundance: NA; j_gene: TRBJ2-3; CDR3aa: ASSLEGATDTQY
v_gene: TRBV5-6; abundance: many; j_gene: TRBJ2-1; CDR3aa: ASRSGLAAHYRNNEQF
v_gene: TRBV7-6; abundance: many; j_gene: TRBJ2-7; CDR3aa: ASSLVEGVGGEQY
v_gene: TRBV12-3/TRBV12-4; abundance: many; j_gene: TRBJ2-6; CDR3aa: ASSLLGPTSGANVLT
v_gene: TRBV12-3/TRBV12-4; abundance: many; j_gene: TRBJ2-5; CDR3aa: ASSLYSGLQETQY
v_gene: TRBV7-3; abundance: many; j_gene: TRBJ2-3; CDR3aa: ASSFTGTGVDTQY